The 5 T cell receptor beta chains given below trace back to one sample, sequenced in a study of T cells after yellow fever vaccination. TCRdb re-called the 5' RACE reads through MiXCR, storing one row per CDR3 protein. The data contain hundreds of thousands of distinct CDR3 sequences, roughly 12% of them singletons. The sequencing here drew on PBMCs, taken on the day of the yellow fever booster vaccination. The source of these receptors is a man aged 30 to 39 who received the YFV17D yellow fever vaccine.

The chain joins TRBV5-1 to TRBJ2-1, with 8 bases identical to TRBD2. CDR1 is SGHRS and CDR2 is YFSETQ in the germline V gene. The J segment lost 3 bases and the V segment lost 4 bases, leaving 9 bases of the junction unmatched. This CDR3 region has 16 residues. The CDR3 region is CASSPRGSGDYNEQFF. CDR3 nucleotide sequence: TGCGCCAGCAGCCCCCGGGGTAGCGGGGACTACAATGAGCAGTTCTTC.

This clonotype was observed many times. The rearrangement links TRBV28 to TRBJ2-3; D perhaps matches TRBD1 (6 bases). In germline, CDR1 is MDHEN, CDR2 SYDVKM. The CDR3 runs 14 residues. Trimming removed 7 bases from V and 4 bases from J, with 15 bases in between. CDR3 in amino acids: CASNTQGVSDTQYF. In DNA form, the CDR3 reads TGTGCCAGCAACACACAGGGAGTGTCAGATACGCAGTATTTT.

This clonotype was counted a few times. This chain links TRBV7-2 with TRBJ2-2; TRBD2 matches at 8 bases. The CDR3 length is 16 residues. Trimming cost V 6 bases and J 3 bases; bases outside gene matches: 9. The germline V gene encodes CDR1 SGHTA and CDR2 FQGNSA. CDR3 bases: TGTGCCAGCAGGTCCGATAGCGGGACCTACACCGGGGAGCTGTTTTTT. Its protein is CASRSDSGTYTGELFF.

This chain links TRBV7-2 with TRBJ2-1; 7 nucleotides match TRBD2. The CDR3 consists of 15 residues. Trimming removed 1 base from V and 15 bases from J; junction bases left unmatched: 15. CDR1 is SGHTA and CDR2 is FQGNSA in the germline V gene. The CDR3 region is CASSLDRLAAGSMFF. The DNA for the CDR3 is TGTGCCAGCAGCTTAGACAGGCTTGCAGCGGGATCTATGTTCTTC.

The chain is built from TRBV20-1 and TRBJ2-2; 10 nucleotides line up with TRBD2. The CDR3 is 13 amino acids. Per the germline V gene, CDR1 is DFQATT and CDR2 is SNEGSKA (reference sequence). With V trimmed by 6 bases and J by 7 bases, 5 bases remained unmatched. CDR3 loop: CSAVAGGDGELFF. CDR3 coding DNA: TGCAGTGCGGTAGCGGGAGGCGACGGGGAGCTGTTTTTT.